Following are 23 T cell receptor beta chains from one sample sequenced in a study of metastatic and nonmetastatic thyroid tumors. TCRdb reanalyzed the PCR reads via MiXCR. Here the sample spans about 29,000 clones, roughly 15% being singletons. Treatment of any kind had been given to no patient before thyroid surgery. Sequencing was done on a sample of blood. The receptors come from a female donor with papillary thyroid cancer or a benign thyroid nodule (not recorded which). Some clones in this sample may be carry-over from other donors' samples.

This clone came up many times. The chain joins TRBV11-2 to TRBJ2-1; perhaps TRBD2 as D (5 bases). The V gene lost 4 bases and the J gene lost 4 bases, with 11 bases spanning the gap. Germline V gene lookup returns CDR1 SGHAT and CDR2 FQNNGV. The CDR3 has 14 residues. DNA of the CDR3: TGTGCCAGCAGCTCTCAGCGGACTTACAATGAGCAGTTCTTC. This translates into CASSSQRTYNEQFF.

This clone came up many times. The chain has TRBV11-2 and TRBJ2-5; D may match TRBD1 or TRBD2 (5 bases each). Trimming shortened V by 4 bases and J by 3 bases, and 15 bases separated the two germline ends. The CDR3 runs 15 residues. The germline V gene encodes CDR1 SGHAT and CDR2 FQNNGV. The CDR3 loop is CASSYLNGAEETQYF. In DNA form, the CDR3 reads TGTGCCAGCAGCTACCTCAACGGGGCGGAAGAGACCCAGTACTTC.

The chain uses TRBV12-3 or TRBV12-4 and TRBJ1-2; D is uncertain. The CDR3 has 11 amino acids. With 8 bases removed from V and 7 bases from J, the gap between germline ends came to 11 bases. The CDR3: CASQSAIGYTF. The CDR3 coding sequence is TGTGCCAGCCAGTCGGCGATTGGCTACACCTTC.

This clone was counted at least ten times. The chain is built from TRBV5-4 and TRBJ2-3; 10 nucleotides match TRBD1. CDR1 and CDR2 from the germline V gene are SGHNT and YYREEE (reference sequence). This CDR3 is built from 16 residues. Trimming at V came to 4 bases and at J to 3 bases, leaving 8 bases not matched to a gene. The CDR3 reads CASSTRTGGGTDTQYF. CDR3 bases: TGTGCCAGCAGCACGCGGACAGGGGGAGGAACAGATACGCAGTATTTT.

There are a few counts of this clone. This rearrangement joins TRBV2 to TRBJ2-7; weak D call: TRBD1 (7 bases). The germline CDR1 and CDR2 sequences are SNHLY and FYNNEI. This CDR3 contains 13 residues. With 5 bases removed from V and 8 bases from J, the gap between germline ends came to 16 bases. The CDR3 sequence: CASSRRGQPKQYF. The CDR3 DNA sequence: TGTGCCAGCAGTCGGAGGGGGCAACCGAAGCAGTACTTC.

In its sample, this clone was seen many times. This chain connects TRBV7-9 to TRBJ1-2, with TRBD1 matching over 8 bases. Per germline, CDR1 SEHNR and CDR2 FQNEAQ (reference sequence). V shed 8 bases and J 4 bases; nucleotides not matched to a gene: 3. The CDR3 extends over 12 amino acids. The DNA of the CDR3 is TGTGCCAGCCAACAGGGGGTCTATGGCTACACCTTC. Translated: CASQQGVYGYTF. The entire variable domain, with the rest obtained from reference TRBV7-9 and TRBJ1-2, is as follows: DTGVSQNPRHKITKRGQNVTFRCDPISEHNRLYWYRQTLGQGPEFLTYFQNEAQLEKSRLLSDRFSAERPKGSFSTLEIQRTEQGDSAMYLCASQQGVYGYTFGSGTRLTVV.

This clone was picked up many times. The rearrangement links TRBV11-2 to TRBJ2-1; 12 nucleotides match TRBD2. This CDR3 comprises 15 residues. The germline V gene has CDR1 SGHAT and CDR2 FQNNGV. The J segment lost 8 bases and the V segment lost 3 bases, leaving 5 bases of the junction unmatched. Here the CDR3 DNA reads TGTGCCAGCAGCTTTTCGACTAGCGGGAGCTATGAGCAGTTCTTC. It encodes CASSFSTSGSYEQFF.

With respect to this clone: One junction end does not reproduce the germline sequence, and a read error may be involved. The rearrangement uses TRBV20-1 and TRBJ2-7; TRBD2 matches at 8 bases. The CDR3 spans 15 residues. The V gene's germline CDR1 is DFQATT and CDR2 SNEGSKA (reference sequence). The CDR3 bases are TGCAGTGCTAGCGGGTCGGGAGGGCCTAGGGACGATCAGTACTTC. Translation gives CSASGSGGPRDDQYF.

This clone has only a few counts. A read error may produce the germline difference seen at one junction end. The sample carries other DNA sequences with the same CDR3. J is TRBJ2-2 and V is TRBV6-1; a weak D match, TRBD2 (5 bases). The CDR3 is 14 amino acids. Germline lookup yields CDR1 MNHNS and CDR2 SASEGT. This CDR3 reads CASSQRGYTGELFF. The CDR3 DNA follows: TGTGCCAGCAGCCAACGCGGCTACACCGGGGAGCTCTTTTTT.

There are many counts of this clone. V gene TRBV9 combines with J gene TRBJ2-3, with TRBD2 matching 8 bases. Germline CDR1 SGDLS, CDR2 YYNGEE. After removal of 1 base from V and 5 bases from J, the junction contained 0 bases not matched to a gene. The CDR3 sequence is 13 residues long. The CDR3 bases are TGTGCCAGCAGCGTACTAGCGGGAGATACGCAGTATTTT. Its protein product is CASSVLAGDTQYF.

Concerning this clone: A read error may produce the germline difference seen at one junction end. This sample also contains other DNA sequences that code for the same CDR3. This chain uses TRBV2 with TRBJ2-1, with D perhaps matching TRBD2 (5 bases). The CDR3 extends over 15 amino acids. Germline V gene sequence: CDR1 SNHLY, CDR2 FYNNEI. The CDR3, as DNA: TGTGCCAGCATTAAACCTGGACTTACCTACGATGAGCAGTTCTTC. Amino acids: CASIKPGLTYDEQFF.

This clone came up many times. The chain combines TRBV27 with TRBJ1-2; 11 bases fit TRBD1. The ends lost 5 bases at V and 3 bases at J; junction bases unmatched: 11. The CDR3 has 17 residues. The germline V gene encodes CDR1 MNHEY and CDR2 SMNVEV (reference sequence). The CDR3 loop reads CASSPPRTGGADYGYTF. CDR3 in DNA: TGTGCCAGCAGTCCCCCCCGGACAGGGGGCGCGGACTATGGCTACACCTTC.

In this sample, this clone turned up a few times. The junction differs from germline at one of its ends, possibly a read error. This chain connects TRBV24-1 to TRBJ2-2; the match to TRBD2 covers 7 bases. This CDR3 comprises 15 residues. Per the germline V gene, CDR1 is KGHDR and CDR2 is SFDVKD. For the CDR3, the DNA is TGTGCCACCAGTGATTTTCGGGAGGACACCGGGGAGCTGCTTTTT. Protein product: CATSDFREDTGELLF.

This clone has at least ten counts. The chain combines TRBV27 with TRBJ2-5, with D tentatively TRBD2 (6 bases). The V and J ends lost 3 bases and 4 bases respectively, with 15 bases between them. CDR1 and CDR2 (germline): MNHEY, SMNVEV (reference sequence). This CDR3 comprises 15 residues. CDR3 in amino acids: CASSLLGAAGETQYF. CDR3 coding DNA: TGTGCCAGCAGTTTGTTGGGAGCAGCGGGAGAGACCCAGTACTTC.

This clone showed up many times. V usage is TRBV9 and J usage is TRBJ2-5; 9 bases map to TRBD2. Germline CDR1 and CDR2: SGDLS and YYNGEE. Germline trimming cut 3 bases from V and 5 bases from J; bases unmatched to any gene: 8. This CDR3 contains 15 residues. CDR3 nucleotides: TGTGCCAGCAGCGCCGCGGGACTAGCTACGGAGACCCAGTACTTC. This encodes CASSAAGLATETQYF.

Ten or more counts support this clone. V is TRBV19 and J is TRBJ2-5; 7 bases line up with TRBD2. The CDR3 contains 14 residues. The ends lost 7 bases at V and 5 bases at J; junction bases unmatched: 10. Per the germline V gene, CDR1 is LNHDA and CDR2 is SQIVND (reference sequence). The CDR3: CASNGMAGEETQYF. The CDR3 region has the DNA TGTGCCAGTAACGGGATGGCGGGAGAGGAGACCCAGTACTTC.

There are many counts of this clone. J is TRBJ2-5 and V is TRBV5-1; the match to TRBD2 covers 7 bases. V was pared by 2 bases and J by 5 bases, with 9 bases of the junction left unmatched. The CDR3 is 15 residues long. CDR1 is SGHRS, CDR2 YFSETQ, per germline. This CDR3 reads CASSFGSGGVETQYF. The DNA of the CDR3 is TGCGCCAGCAGCTTCGGATCGGGAGGCGTCGAGACCCAGTACTTC.

This clone was picked up one time. The J gene is TRBJ2-3, the V gene TRBV4-1; D is unresolved. Trimming removed 4 bases from V and 0 bases from J, with 5 bases in between. CDR1 and CDR2 (germline): MGHRA, YSYEKL. The length of the CDR3 is 13 residues. The CDR3 spells CASSLSSTDTQYF. CDR3 bases: TGCGCCAGCAGCCTTTCGAGCACAGATACGCAGTATTTT.

This clone was seen ten or more times. J is TRBJ1-2 and V is TRBV28, with TRBD1 as a possible D gene (5 bases). Germline V gives CDR1 MDHEN, CDR2 SYDVKM. This CDR3 has 14 residues. V was shortened by 6 bases and J by 7 bases, with 18 bases between the two germline ends. CDR3 DNA: TGTGCCAGCAGCTCGATTACGGGGGTGGGTGGCTACACCTTC. Protein product: CASSSITGVGGYTF.

The table lists this clone with many counts. A clone one base away is much larger, so this may be a read error. This sample also contains other DNA sequences that code for the same CDR3. V usage is TRBV11-2 and J usage is TRBJ2-5; 7 positions agree with TRBD2. Per the germline V gene, CDR1 is SGHAT and CDR2 is FQNNGV. This CDR3 spans 14 amino acids. The CDR3 loop reads CASSLWEGRETQYF. The CDR3 DNA reads TGTGCCAGCAGTCTATGGGAGGGGAGGGAGACACAGTACTTC.

This clone was counted ten times or more. Possible read error: a much larger clone is one base away. The V call is TRBV7-8, the J call TRBJ1-5; D uncertain. CDR1 is SGHVS and CDR2 is FQNEAQ in the germline V gene. The CDR3 totals 17 residues. The CDR3 DNA sequence: TGTGTCAGCAGCTCAGACCCCCAGCCAAATATCGATCAGCCCCAGCATTTT. Translation gives CVSSSDPQPNIDQPQHF.

The gene calls are TRBV28 and TRBJ1-1; no definite D call. The CDR3 has 15 residues. Trimming removed 10 bases at V and 7 bases at J, with 25 bases between. Germline V gene sequence: CDR1 MDHEN, CDR2 SYDVKM. The CDR3 bases are TGTGCCATCAACAAACTTGGGCTAGGGCCAATTGAAGCTTTCTTT. This codes for CAINKLGLGPIEAFF.

This clone was found many times. The J gene is TRBJ2-7, the V gene TRBV5-6; 9 nucleotides agree with TRBD2. Trimming took 0 bases from V and 1 from J; bases not matched to a gene: 5. Germline CDR1 reads SGHDT; CDR2 reads YYEEEE. The CDR3 totals 16 residues. As DNA, the CDR3 is TGTGCCAGCAGCTTGGGTCTAGCGGGGTCATCCTACGAGCAGTACTTC. Residues: CASSLGLAGSSYEQYF.